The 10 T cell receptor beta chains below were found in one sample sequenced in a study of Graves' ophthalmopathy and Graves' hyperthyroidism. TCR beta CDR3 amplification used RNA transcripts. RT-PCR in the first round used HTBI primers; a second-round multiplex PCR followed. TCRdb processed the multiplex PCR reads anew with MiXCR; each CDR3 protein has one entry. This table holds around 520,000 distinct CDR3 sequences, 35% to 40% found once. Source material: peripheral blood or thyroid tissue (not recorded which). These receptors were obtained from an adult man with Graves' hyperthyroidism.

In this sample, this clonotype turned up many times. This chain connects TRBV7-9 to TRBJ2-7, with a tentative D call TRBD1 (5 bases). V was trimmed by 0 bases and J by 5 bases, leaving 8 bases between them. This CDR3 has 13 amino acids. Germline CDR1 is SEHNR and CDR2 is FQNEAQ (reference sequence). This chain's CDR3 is CASSLAQGHEQYF. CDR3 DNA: TGTGCCAGCAGCTTAGCGCAGGGTCACGAGCAGTACTTC.

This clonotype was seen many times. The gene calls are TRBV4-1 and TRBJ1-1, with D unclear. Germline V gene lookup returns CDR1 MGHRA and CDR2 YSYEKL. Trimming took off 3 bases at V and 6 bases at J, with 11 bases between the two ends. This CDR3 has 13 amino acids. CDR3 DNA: TGCGCCAGCAGCCATAGTGGCGGGGCTGAAGCTTTCTTT. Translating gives CASSHSGGAEAFF.

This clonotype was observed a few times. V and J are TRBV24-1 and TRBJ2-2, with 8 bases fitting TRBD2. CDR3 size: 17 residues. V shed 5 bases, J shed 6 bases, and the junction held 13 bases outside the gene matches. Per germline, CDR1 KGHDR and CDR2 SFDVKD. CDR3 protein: CATSVSQAGGLAGELFF. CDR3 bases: TGTGCCACCAGTGTGAGTCAGGCGGGAGGCCTTGCCGGGGAGCTGTTTTTT.

CDR3 DNA sequence: TGCAGCTTAAGGATGGGACGGCAAGAGACCCAGTACTTC. Translation: CSLRMGRQETQYF. V is TRBV29-1 and J is TRBJ2-5; either TRBD1 or TRBD2 may fit D (5 bases each). Trimming left V 8 bases short and J 2 bases short, with 15 bases between. Germline loops: CDR1 SQVTM, CDR2 ANQGSEA. This CDR3 contains 13 residues. Looking up the rest from reference TRBV29-1 and TRBJ2-5 gives the full variable domain: SAVISQKPSRDICQRGTSLTIQCQVDSQVTMMFWYRQQPGQSLTLIATANQGSEATYESGFVIDKFPISRPNLTFSTLTVSNMSPEDSSIYLCSLRMGRQETQYFGPGTRLLVL.

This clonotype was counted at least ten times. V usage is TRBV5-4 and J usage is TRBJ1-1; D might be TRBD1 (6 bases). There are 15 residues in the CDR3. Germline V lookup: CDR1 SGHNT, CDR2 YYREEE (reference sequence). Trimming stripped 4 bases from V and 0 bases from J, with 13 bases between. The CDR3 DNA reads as TGTGCCAGCAGCCACGTGGGGGGCATGAACACTGAAGCTTTCTTT. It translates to CASSHVGGMNTEAFF.

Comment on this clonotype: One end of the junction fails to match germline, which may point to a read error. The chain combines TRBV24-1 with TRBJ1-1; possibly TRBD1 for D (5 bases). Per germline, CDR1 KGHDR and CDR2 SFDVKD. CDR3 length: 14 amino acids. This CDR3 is CASSLSGGSGGAFF. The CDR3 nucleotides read TGTGCCAGCAGTTTATCCGGGGGATCGGGTGGAGCTTTCTTC.

As DNA, the CDR3 is TGCGCCAGCAACCCGGGACACAACTATGGCTACACCTTC. Protein: CASNPGHNYGYTF. The rearrangement joins TRBV5-1 to TRBJ1-2; possible D gene TRBD1, 6 bases. The CDR3 loop spans 13 amino acids. V lost 6 bases, J lost 2 bases, and 11 bases lay in between. Germline-derived CDR1 and CDR2 are SGHRS and YFSETQ. Looking up the rest from reference TRBV5-1 and TRBJ1-2 gives the full variable domain: KAGVTQTPRYLIKTRGQQVTLSCSPISGHRSVSWYQQTPGQGLQFLFEYFSETQRNKGNFPGRFSGRQFSNSRSEMNVSTLELGDSALYLCASNPGHNYGYTFGSGTRLTVV.

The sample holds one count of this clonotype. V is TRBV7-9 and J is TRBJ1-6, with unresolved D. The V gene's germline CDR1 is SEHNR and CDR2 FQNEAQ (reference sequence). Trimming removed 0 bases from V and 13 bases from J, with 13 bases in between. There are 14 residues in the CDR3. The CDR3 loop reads CASSLAGGYGPLHF. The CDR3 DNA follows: TGTGCCAGCAGCTTAGCGGGAGGTTATGGGCCCCTCCACTTT.

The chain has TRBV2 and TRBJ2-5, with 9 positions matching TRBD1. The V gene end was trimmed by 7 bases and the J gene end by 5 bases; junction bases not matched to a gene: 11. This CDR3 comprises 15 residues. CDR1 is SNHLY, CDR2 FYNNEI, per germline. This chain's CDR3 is CASNPDRGGGETQYF. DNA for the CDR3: TGTGCCAGCAATCCCGACAGGGGGGGCGGGGAGACCCAGTACTTC.

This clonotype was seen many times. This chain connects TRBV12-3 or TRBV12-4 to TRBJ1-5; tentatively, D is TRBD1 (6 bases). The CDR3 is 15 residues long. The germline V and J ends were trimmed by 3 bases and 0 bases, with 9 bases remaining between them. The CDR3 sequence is CASSFRDNSNQPQHF. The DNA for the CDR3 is TGTGCCAGCAGTTTCCGGGACAATAGCAATCAGCCCCAGCATTTT.